Below are 18 T cell receptor beta chains sequenced from a single sample in a study of identical twins. TCRdb re-analysed the 5' RACE reads in MiXCR, keeping a single row per CDR3 protein. This table holds hundreds of thousands of distinct CDR3 sequences, 10% to 15% found once. These same records also appear under a second study, on yellow fever vaccine responses in identical twins.

The sequenced sample consisted of CD8+ T cells sorted from blood. The receptors shown here come from a woman aged 18-29 years in good health.

The genes are TRBV7-6 and TRBJ2-1; D is perhaps TRBD1 (8 bases). V shed 4 bases and J shed 7 bases, with 17 bases lying between them. Germline CDR1 reads SGHVS; CDR2 reads FNYEAQ. The CDR3 length is 15 residues. In DNA, the CDR3 is TGTGCCAGCAGCTCAGGACAGGGAGGGTTGAATGAGCAGTTCTTC. This codes for CASSSGQGGLNEQFF.

The CDR3 protein is CASSPTSGELFF. CDR3 in DNA: TGTGCCAGCAGCCCTACTTCGGGGGAGCTGTTTTTT. The V gene is TRBV7-9, the J gene TRBJ2-2; no definite D call. V lost 5 bases to trimming and J lost 8 bases, with 9 bases between them. The CDR3 is 12 amino acids. In germline, CDR1 is SEHNR, CDR2 FQNEAQ (reference sequence).

CDR3 loop: CASSYTSYEQFF. The CDR3 nucleotides read TGTGCCAGCAGTTACACCTCCTATGAGCAGTTCTTC. The chain combines TRBV6-2 or TRBV6-3 with TRBJ2-1; D is ambiguous. The germline V gene encodes CDR1 MNHEY and CDR2 SVGEGT. The CDR3 runs to 12 residues. The V end was cut by 2 bases, the J end by 8 bases, with 7 bases between.

This clonotype has ten or more counts. This sequence joins TRBV12-3 or TRBV12-4 and TRBJ2-7, with 8 bases identical to TRBD1. The V segment lost 4 bases and the J segment 4 bases; nucleotides outside the gene matches: 6. There are 14 residues in the CDR3. The CDR3 bases are TGTGCCAGCAGTTATGGGACAGGTCCGTACGAGCAGTACTTC. Translating gives CASSYGTGPYEQYF.

This chain joins TRBV6-5 and TRBJ2-7; 7 nucleotides agree with TRBD2. The length of the CDR3 is 16 residues. The germline V gene encodes CDR1 MNHEY and CDR2 SVGAGI. Trimming removed 2 bases from V and 5 bases from J; junction bases left unmatched: 12. CDR3 in DNA: TGTGCCAGCAGTTACGCCCCAGGCGTGCGGGAGAACGAGCAGTACTTC. Translation gives CASSYAPGVRENEQYF.

The chain links TRBV6-5 to TRBJ1-1; D call uncertain. This CDR3 spans 14 amino acids. Germline CDR1 MNHEY, CDR2 SVGAGI. V lost 2 bases, J lost 2 bases, and 9 bases lay in between. CDR3: CASSYGFSNTEAFF. CDR3 DNA sequence: TGTGCCAGCAGTTACGGCTTTTCTAACACTGAAGCTTTCTTT.

This clonotype ranks as medium-sized. V usage is TRBV7-8 and J usage is TRBJ2-1; D might be TRBD1 (5 bases). Germline loops: CDR1 SGHVS, CDR2 FQNEAQ. V lost 3 bases to trimming and J lost 5 bases, with 11 bases between them. The length of the CDR3 is 14 residues. CDR3 sequence reads: CASSLGRVDNEQFF. The CDR3 nucleotides read TGTGCCAGCAGCTTGGGCAGGGTGGACAATGAGCAGTTCTTC.

This clonotype has more than one count but fewer than ten. The chain has TRBV12-3 or TRBV12-4 and TRBJ2-1, with D possibly being TRBD1 or TRBD2 (6 bases each). The CDR3 is 15 amino acids. V was clipped by 5 bases and J by 2 bases, with 13 bases between them. The DNA for the CDR3 is TGTGCCAGCAGTCCCCCGGGGGCCGCCTACAATGAGCAGTTCTTC. Encoded protein: CASSPPGAAYNEQFF.

At least ten counts were recorded for this clonotype. The chain joins TRBV6-1 to TRBJ2-1; D is undetermined. The CDR3 length is 13 residues. Germline V gives CDR1 MNHNS, CDR2 SASEGT. Between the trimmed V and J ends, which lost 8 bases and 3 bases, there was a span of 11 bases. This CDR3 is CASASRGYNEQFF. CDR3 in DNA: TGTGCCAGCGCGAGTCGCGGCTACAATGAGCAGTTCTTC.

This clonotype was seen repeatedly, ten times or more. V and J are TRBV6-4 and TRBJ1-6; the D is unclear. The V end was cut by 0 bases, the J end by 10 bases, with 7 bases between. This CDR3 has 13 residues. Per germline, CDR1 MRHNA and CDR2 SNTAGT. In DNA, the CDR3 is TGTGCCAGCAGTGACTCTACGGAATCACCCCTCCACTTT. Amino acids: CASSDSTESPLHF.

This clonotype showed up just a few times. The gene calls are TRBV7-7 and TRBJ2-7; TRBD1 matches at 8 bases. The CDR3 runs to 15 residues. V gave up 1 base and J gave up 6 bases; unmatched junction bases: 8. Germline CDR1 SSHAT, CDR2 FNYEAQ (reference sequence). CDR3: CASSLETGAGGEQYF. CDR3 DNA sequence: TGTGCCAGCAGCTTAGAGACAGGGGCTGGCGGCGAGCAGTACTTC.

This clonotype was observed a few times. The V call is TRBV7-7, the J call TRBJ2-3; 7 bases match TRBD2. The CDR3 totals 16 residues. Germline V CDR1 and CDR2: SSHAT, FNYEAQ (reference sequence). V lost 4 bases, J lost 0 bases, and 7 bases stayed unmatched. In DNA form, the CDR3 reads TGTGCCAGCAGCTCAGAGCGGGGACCTAGCACAGATACGCAGTATTTT. Translating it yields CASSSERGPSTDTQYF.

This clonotype came up many times. The rearrangement links TRBV15 to TRBJ2-2, with D perhaps TRBD1 or TRBD2 (5 bases each). This CDR3 comprises 16 residues. Germline CDR1 reads LNHNV; CDR2 reads YYDKDF (reference sequence). Trimming left V 1 base short and J 1 base short, with 10 bases between. CDR3 sequence: CATSRVLGENTGELFF. As DNA, the CDR3 is TGTGCCACCAGCAGAGTCCTGGGGGAGAACACCGGGGAGCTGTTTTTT.

The V gene is TRBV12-3 or TRBV12-4, the J gene TRBJ2-4; D is unclear. The CDR3 is 18 residues long. The germline V and J ends were trimmed by 5 bases and 1 base, with 21 bases remaining between them. The CDR3 coding sequence is TGTGCCAGCAGTCCCACGCCACTGATGGCTGGGGCCAAAAACATTCAGTACTTC. Amino acid sequence: CASSPTPLMAGAKNIQYF.

This clonotype has at least ten counts. The chain uses TRBV3-1 and TRBJ2-1; D may match TRBD1 or TRBD2 (5 bases each). The CDR3 runs 15 residues. Between the trimmed V and J ends, which lost 1 base and 2 bases, there was a span of 9 bases. Germline assignment: CDR1 LGHDT and CDR2 YNNKEL (reference sequence). Here the CDR3 reads CASSQVGATYNEQFF. The CDR3 DNA is TGTGCCAGCAGCCAAGTCGGGGCAACCTACAATGAGCAGTTCTTC.

The chain uses TRBV20-1 and TRBJ2-1; D not resolved. The V end lost 2 bases, the J end lost 10 bases, and 9 bases lay between the germline ends. There are 11 residues in the CDR3. Germline CDR1 and CDR2: DFQATT and SNEGSKA (reference sequence). CDR3 DNA sequence: TGCAGTGCTAGAAAGGACGGGGAGCAGTTCTTC. It specifies CSARKDGEQFF.

This chain links TRBV7-6 with TRBJ2-1; D may be TRBD2 (6 bases). Germline V CDR1 and CDR2: SGHVS, FNYEAQ. The CDR3 extends over 15 amino acids. V was trimmed by 5 bases and J by 8 bases, leaving 19 bases between them. The CDR3 here is CASSPGTGSVDEQFF. In DNA form, the CDR3 reads TGTGCCAGCAGCCCCGGGACCGGGAGCGTCGATGAGCAGTTCTTC.

The chain has TRBV27 and TRBJ2-3; 8 bases line up with TRBD2. The CDR3 runs 14 residues. Losses at the gene ends were 8 bases for V and 7 bases for J; bases not matched to a gene: 11. Germline CDR1 and CDR2: MNHEY and SMNVEV (reference sequence). Here the CDR3 reads CASGTRGRSNTQYF. The CDR3, as DNA: TGTGCCAGCGGTACACGCGGGAGGTCAAATACGCAGTATTTT.